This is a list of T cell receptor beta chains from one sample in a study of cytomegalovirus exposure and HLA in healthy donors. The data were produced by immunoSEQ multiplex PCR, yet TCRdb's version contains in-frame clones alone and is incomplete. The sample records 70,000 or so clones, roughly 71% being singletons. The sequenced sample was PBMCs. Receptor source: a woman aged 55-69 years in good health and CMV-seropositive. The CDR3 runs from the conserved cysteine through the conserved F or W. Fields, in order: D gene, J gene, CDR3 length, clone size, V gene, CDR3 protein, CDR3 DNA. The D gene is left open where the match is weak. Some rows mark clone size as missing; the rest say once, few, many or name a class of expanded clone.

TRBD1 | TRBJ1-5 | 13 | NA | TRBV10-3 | CAISRGQDQPQHF | TGTGCCATCAGCAGGGGGCAGGATCAGCCCCAGCATTTT
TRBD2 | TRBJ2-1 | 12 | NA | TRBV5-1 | CASSQREVEQFF | TGCGCCAGCAGCCAGCGGGAGGTTGAGCAGTTCTTC
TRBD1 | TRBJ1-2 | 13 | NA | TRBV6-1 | CASRGGQNYGYTF | TGTGCCAGCAGGGGGGGACAGAACTATGGCTACACCTTC
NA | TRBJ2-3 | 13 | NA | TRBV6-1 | CASSEWGVSPFDF | TGTGCCAGCAGTGAATGGGGGGTTTCCCCCTTTGATTTT
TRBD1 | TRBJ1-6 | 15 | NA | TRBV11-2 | CASRRPGQLNSPLHF | TGTGCCAGCAGAAGGCCGGGACAGTTAAATTCACCCCTCCACTTT
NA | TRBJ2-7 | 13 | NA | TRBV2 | CASTWTGSYEQYF | TGTGCCAGCACTTGGACGGGATCCTACGAGCAGTACTTC
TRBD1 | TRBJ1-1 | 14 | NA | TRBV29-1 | CSVDGQGVLPEAFF | TGCAGCGTTGACGGACAGGGTGTGCTTCCTGAAGCTTTCTTT
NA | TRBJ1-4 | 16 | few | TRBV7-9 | CASSLVSGFANEKLFF | TGTGCCAGCAGCTTAGTTTCGGGGTTTGCTAATGAAAAACTGTTTTTT
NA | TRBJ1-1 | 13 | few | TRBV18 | CASSPGPNTEAFF | TGTGCCAGCTCACCAGGCCCGAACACTGAAGCTTTCTTT
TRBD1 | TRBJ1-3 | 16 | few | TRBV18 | CASNHLVQGGGNTIYF | TGTGCCAGCAACCACCTCGTCCAGGGGGGCGGAAACACCATATATTTT
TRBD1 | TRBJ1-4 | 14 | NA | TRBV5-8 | CASSPTGGGEKLFF | TGTGCCAGCAGCCCCACAGGGGGCGGTGAAAAACTGTTTTTT
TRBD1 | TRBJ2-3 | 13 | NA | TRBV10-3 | CAIRGQTTDTQYF | TGTGCCATCAGGGGACAGACCACAGATACGCAGTATTTT
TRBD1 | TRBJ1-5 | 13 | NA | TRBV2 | CASSRTGLQPQHF | TGTGCCAGCAGTCGGACAGGGTTGCAGCCCCAGCATTTT
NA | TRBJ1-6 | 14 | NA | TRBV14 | CASSQGQFNSPLHF | TGTGCCAGCAGCCAAGGCCAGTTTAATTCACCCCTCCACTTT
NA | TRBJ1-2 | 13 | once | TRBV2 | CASRESGERGYTF | TGTGCCAGCAGGGAATCAGGGGAGCGCGGCTACACCTTC
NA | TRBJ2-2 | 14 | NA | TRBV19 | CASTGTPNTGELFF | TGTGCCAGTACCGGGACACCGAACACCGGGGAGCTGTTTTTT
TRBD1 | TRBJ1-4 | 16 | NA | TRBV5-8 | CASSLGTGVNNEKLFF | TGTGCCAGCAGCTTGGGGACAGGGGTGAATAATGAAAAACTGTTTTTT
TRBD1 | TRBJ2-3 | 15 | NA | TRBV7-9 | CASSLTGDSTDTQYF | TGTGCCAGCAGCTTGACAGGGGATAGCACAGATACGCAGTATTTT
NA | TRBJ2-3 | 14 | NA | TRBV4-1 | CASSDSGSTDTQYF | TGCGCCAGCAGCGACAGCGGGTCCACAGATACGCAGTATTTT
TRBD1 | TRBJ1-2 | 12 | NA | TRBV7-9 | CASSLDREGYTF | TGTGCCAGCAGCTTGGACAGGGAGGGCTACACCTTC
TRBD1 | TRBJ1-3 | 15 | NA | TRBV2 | CASSEQGATGNTIYF | TGTGCCAGCAGTGAACAGGGGGCGACTGGAAACACCATATATTTT
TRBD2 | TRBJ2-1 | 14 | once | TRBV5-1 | CASSSSGGLGEQFF | TGCGCCAGCAGCTCTAGCGGGGGGCTCGGTGAGCAGTTCTTC
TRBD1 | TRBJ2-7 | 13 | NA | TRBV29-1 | CSVSGQGAAEQYF | TGCAGCGTTTCGGGACAGGGGGCAGCCGAGCAGTACTTC
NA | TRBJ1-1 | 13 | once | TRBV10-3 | CAISGPGGTEAFF | TGTGCCATCAGTGGCCCGGGAGGGACTGAAGCTTTCTTT
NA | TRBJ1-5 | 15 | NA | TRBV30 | CAWSVRGASNQPQHF | TGTGCCTGGAGTGTACGGGGGGCTAGCAATCAGCCCCAGCATTTT
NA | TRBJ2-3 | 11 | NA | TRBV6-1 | CASRREDTQYF | TGTGCCAGCAGGAGGGAAGATACGCAGTATTTT
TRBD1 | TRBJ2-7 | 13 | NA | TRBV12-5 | CASGLVQGTEQYF | TGTGCTAGTGGTTTGGTACAGGGGACGGAGCAGTACTTC
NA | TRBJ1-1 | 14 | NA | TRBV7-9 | CASSLEGEVTEAFF | TGTGCCAGCAGCTTAGAGGGGGAAGTCACTGAAGCTTTCTTT
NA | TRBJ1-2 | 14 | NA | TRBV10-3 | CAISESTGMRGYTF | TGTGCCATCAGTGAGTCGACGGGAATGAGGGGCTACACCTTC
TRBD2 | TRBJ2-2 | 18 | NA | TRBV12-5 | CASGLILAGGPGTGELFF | TGTGCTAGTGGTTTGATACTAGCGGGAGGGCCCGGAACCGGGGAGCTGTTTTTT
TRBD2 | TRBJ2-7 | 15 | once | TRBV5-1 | CASSPAAGVSYEQYF | TGCGCCAGCAGCCCTGCGGCGGGGGTGTCCTACGAGCAGTACTTC
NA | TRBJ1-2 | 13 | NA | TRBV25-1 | CASRTDSLYGYTF | TGTGCCAGCAGGACGGACAGTCTCTATGGCTACACCTTC
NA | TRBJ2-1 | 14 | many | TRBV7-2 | CASSADSSYNEQFF | TGTGCCAGCAGCGCTGACAGCTCCTACAATGAGCAGTTCTTC
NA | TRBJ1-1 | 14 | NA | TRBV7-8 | CASSFSDMNTEAFF | TGTGCCAGCAGCTTCAGTGATATGAACACTGAAGCTTTCTTT
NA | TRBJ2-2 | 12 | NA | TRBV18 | CASSPSFGELFF | TGTGCCAGCTCACCTAGTTTCGGGGAGCTGTTTTTT
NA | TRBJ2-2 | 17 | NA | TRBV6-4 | CASSDRVLDRNTGELFF | TGTGCCAGCAGTGACAGGGTTTTGGACAGAAACACCGGGGAGCTGTTTTTT
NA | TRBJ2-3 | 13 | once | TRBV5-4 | CASSLPGADTQYF | TGTGCCAGCAGCCTTCCCGGGGCAGATACGCAGTATTTT
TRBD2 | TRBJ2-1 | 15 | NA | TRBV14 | CASSQGTRLFDEQFF | TGTGCCAGCAGCCAAGGGACTAGACTCTTCGATGAGCAGTTCTTC
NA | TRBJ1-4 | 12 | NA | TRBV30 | CAYQGGNEKLFF | TGTGCCTACCAGGGTGGTAATGAAAAACTGTTTTTT
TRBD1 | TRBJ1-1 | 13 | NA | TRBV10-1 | CASSDRGSLEAFF | TGCGCCAGCTCCGACAGGGGGTCCCTTGAAGCTTTCTTT
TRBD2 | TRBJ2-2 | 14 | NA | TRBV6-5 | CASSYTSGTGELFF | TGTGCCAGCAGTTACACTAGCGGAACCGGGGAGCTGTTTTTT
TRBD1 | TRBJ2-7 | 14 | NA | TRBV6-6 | CASSGDRASYEQYF | TGTGCCAGCAGTGGGGACAGGGCTTCCTACGAGCAGTACTTC
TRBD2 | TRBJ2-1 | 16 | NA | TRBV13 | CASSFLRLAEYNEQFF | TGTGCCAGCAGCTTCTTAAGACTAGCGGAATACAATGAGCAGTTCTTC
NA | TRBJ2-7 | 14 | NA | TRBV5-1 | CASSFEQSSYEQYF | TGCGCCAGCAGCTTTGAACAGAGCTCCTACGAGCAGTACTTC
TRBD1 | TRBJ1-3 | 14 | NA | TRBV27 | CASSLTGLGNTIYF | TGTGCCAGCAGCCTGACAGGGTTGGGAAACACCATATATTTT
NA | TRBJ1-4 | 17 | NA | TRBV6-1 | CASSEAYRVMANEKLFF | TGTGCCAGCAGTGAAGCCTACAGGGTAATGGCTAATGAAAAACTGTTTTTT
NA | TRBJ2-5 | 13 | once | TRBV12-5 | CASGLGTRETQYF | TGTGCTAGTGGTTTGGGGACACGGGAGACCCAGTACTTC
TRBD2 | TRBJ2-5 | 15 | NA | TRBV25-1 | CASSRGGASWQTQYF | TGTGCCAGCAGTCGGGGAGGGGCTTCATGGCAGACCCAGTACTTC